What follows are 10 T cell receptor beta chains derived from one specimen sequenced in a study of tumor-infiltrating lymphocytes in localized non-small cell lung cancer. Generated by immunoSEQ multiplex PCR, the TCRdb table keeps only in-frame clones and is missing some. The sample yields tens of thousands of clones, 80% to 90% seen once. The specimen was lung tumor tissue. The receptors here all came from a human donor with non-small cell lung cancer.

The chain links TRBV29-1 to TRBJ1-2, with D uncertain. V lost 0 bases and J 2 bases, leaving 10 bases between the germline ends. Per the germline V gene, CDR1 is SQVTM and CDR2 is ANQGSEA. CDR3 length: 14 amino acids. CDR3 protein: CSVEDGSGNYGYTF. The CDR3 region has the DNA TGCAGCGTTGAAGATGGTTCGGGGAACTATGGCTACACCTTC.

The V and J genes are TRBV30 and TRBJ2-1; D gene ambiguous. This CDR3 comprises 12 residues. CDR1 is GTSNPN and CDR2 is SVGIG in the germline V gene (reference sequence). The ends were cut back, 6 bases at V and 4 bases at J, with 10 bases in the middle. CDR3 sequence: CACPDLYNEQFF. The DNA of the CDR3 is TGTGCCTGCCCAGACTTGTACAATGAGCAGTTCTTC.

Here the CDR3 DNA reads TGTGCCAGCAGCCGGGACCGCGACTACACCTTC. Translated: CASSRDRDYTF. V usage is TRBV7-2 and J usage is TRBJ1-2; D may be TRBD1 (5 bases). The length of the CDR3 is 11 residues. V gave up 5 bases and J gave up 10 bases, with 11 bases separating them. Germline CDR1 is SGHTA and CDR2 is FQGNSA.

Here the CDR3 reads CASSLSQGSTNEKLFF. The CDR3 DNA reads as TGTGCCAGCAGTTTATCTCAGGGGTCAACTAATGAAAAACTGTTTTTT. V and J are TRBV27 and TRBJ1-4; weak D call: TRBD1 (6 bases). The CDR3 contains 16 residues. The germline V and J ends were trimmed by 0 bases and 0 bases, with 8 bases remaining between them. CDR1 and CDR2 from the germline V gene are MNHEY and SMNVEV (reference sequence).

The genes are TRBV19 and TRBJ2-5, with D possibly being TRBD1 or TRBD2 (5 bases each). The CDR3 consists of 13 residues. The V gene lost 3 bases and the J gene lost 5 bases, with 10 bases spanning the gap. Germline CDR1 is LNHDA and CDR2 is SQIVND (reference sequence). Written as DNA, the CDR3 is TGTGCCAGTAGTATCCCGGGGACGGAGACCCAGTACTTC. Residues: CASSIPGTETQYF. The complete variable domain, with remaining parts taken from reference TRBV19 and TRBJ2-5, reads DGGITQSPKYLFRKEGQNVTLSCEQNLNHDAMYWYRQDPGQGLRLIYYSQIVNDFQKGDIAEGYSVSREKKESFPLTVTSAQKNPTAFYLCASSIPGTETQYFGPGTRLLVL.

This clone was found a few times. This chain uses TRBV7-6 with TRBJ2-3, with 7 bases matching TRBD2. In germline, CDR1 is SGHVS, CDR2 FNYEAQ. V shed 0 bases and J 8 bases; nucleotides not matched to a gene: 2. The CDR3 loop spans 13 amino acids. CDR3 nucleotides: TGTGCCAGCAGCTTAGCGACGGGGGGTACGCAGTATTTT. Protein sequence: CASSLATGGTQYF.

The V and J genes are TRBV2 and TRBJ1-1; unclear D gene. V was cut by 3 bases and J by 1 base, with 12 bases left in between. The germline V gene encodes CDR1 SNHLY and CDR2 FYNNEI. The CDR3 length is 15 residues. The CDR3 bases are TGTGCCAGCAGTGACGGGCGCAAGAGGAACACTGAAGCTTTCTTT. Its protein product is CASSDGRKRNTEAFF.

The genes are TRBV4-3 and TRBJ2-6; no clear D. The V end lost 4 bases, the J end lost 0 bases, and 10 bases lay between the germline ends. Germline V lookup: CDR1 LGHNA, CDR2 YSLEER. The CDR3 has 16 amino acids. The CDR3 DNA sequence: TGCGCCAGCAGCCTGGACGGGTTCTCTGGGGCCAACGTCCTGACTTTC. Protein product: CASSLDGFSGANVLTF.

This sequence joins TRBV19 and TRBJ1-5, with D possibly matching TRBD1 (6 bases). CDR3 size: 14 residues. CDR1 is LNHDA, CDR2 SQIVND, per germline (reference sequence). V was clipped by 0 bases and J by 8 bases, with 11 bases between them. CDR3 bases: TGTGCCAGTAGTATAGAAGGAGGGGGAGAGCCCCAGCATTTT. This codes for CASSIEGGGEPQHF.

This chain links TRBV14 with TRBJ2-4; 10 bases are a match to TRBD2. Trimming removed 4 bases from V and 8 bases from J; junction bases left unmatched: 11. The CDR3 length is 16 residues. The germline gives CDR1 SGHDN, CDR2 FVKESK. CDR3 DNA sequence: TGTGCCAGCAGCCCACTAGCGGGGTCTGGACTGGACATTCAGTACTTC. Protein sequence: CASSPLAGSGLDIQYF.